A single sample gave rise to the 19 T cell receptor beta chains below, sequenced in a study of control samples from healthy donors and cancer patients. The method was immunoSEQ multiplex PCR; TCRdb's version includes in-frame clones alone and lacks a portion of them. The sample comprises 60,000 to 75,000 clones, approximately 89% of which are singletons, and about 6% rests with the top ten. The sample comprised PBMCs. Receptors were obtained from a man in his sixties with colorectal cancer.

This clone is a singleton in its sample. This rearrangement joins TRBV9 to TRBJ2-7, with 7 bases aligning to TRBD2. Germline-derived CDR1 and CDR2 are SGDLS and YYNGEE. The V and J ends lost 3 bases and 0 bases, in that order; junction bases with no gene match: 6. The CDR3 length is 15 residues. The CDR3 reads CASSASGASSYEQYF. CDR3 coding DNA: TGTGCCAGCAGCGCAAGCGGGGCCAGCTCCTACGAGCAGTACTTC.

The V call is TRBV6-5, the J call TRBJ2-1; D possibly uses TRBD1 or TRBD2 (5 bases each). The CDR3 is 13 amino acids. Looked up from germline, CDR1 is MNHEY and CDR2 is SVGAGI. V dropped 8 bases and J dropped 4 bases, with 12 bases sitting between them. CDR3 bases: TGTGCCAGCGGGGGTGCGGATTACAATGAGCAGTTCTTC. It is translated as CASGGADYNEQFF.

This rearrangement joins TRBV7-9 to TRBJ1-1; D uncertain. In germline, CDR1 is SEHNR, CDR2 FQNEAQ (reference sequence). The CDR3 consists of 15 residues. Trimming took off 0 bases at V and 0 bases at J, with 8 bases between the two ends. CDR3 sequence (DNA): TGTGCCAGCAGCTTAGCGGAGGTATTGAACACTGAAGCTTTCTTT. It yields the protein CASSLAEVLNTEAFF.

This chain connects TRBV6-5 to TRBJ1-1; D is unresolved. The CDR3 has 12 residues. Germline values: CDR1 MNHEY, CDR2 SVGAGI. Trimming shortened V by 8 bases and J by 0 bases, and 7 bases separated the two germline ends. The CDR3 loop is CASEVMNTEAFF. DNA of the CDR3: TGTGCCAGCGAAGTTATGAACACTGAAGCTTTCTTT.

J is TRBJ2-5 and V is TRBV7-9; 10 bases match TRBD2. Trimming cost V 5 bases and J 0 bases; bases outside gene matches: 6. CDR1 is SEHNR, CDR2 FQNEAQ, per germline (reference sequence). This CDR3 is built from 16 residues. The CDR3: CASSALAGMYQETQYF. CDR3 nucleotides: TGTGCCAGCAGCGCACTAGCGGGGATGTACCAAGAGACCCAGTACTTC. The variable domain in full, completed from reference TRBV7-9 and TRBJ2-5, reads DTGVSQNPRHKITKRGQNVTFRCDPISEHNRLYWYRQTLGQGPEFLTYFQNEAQLEKSRLLSDRFSAERPKGSFSTLEIQRTEQGDSAMYLCASSALAGMYQETQYFGPGTRLLVL.

V gene TRBV7-9 combines with J gene TRBJ2-2; a weak D match, TRBD1 (6 bases). V lost 3 bases to trimming and J lost 6 bases, with 11 bases between them. Germline V gives CDR1 SEHNR, CDR2 FQNEAQ (reference sequence). The CDR3 runs 14 residues. This chain's CDR3 is CASSFQGSAGELFF. In DNA, the CDR3 is TGTGCCAGCAGCTTCCAGGGGTCGGCCGGGGAGCTGTTTTTT.

J is TRBJ1-5 and V is TRBV5-4; D not resolved. There are 16 residues in the CDR3. The V and J ends lost 0 bases and 5 bases respectively, with 15 bases between them. Germline CDR1 reads SGHNT; CDR2 reads YYREEE (reference sequence). The CDR3 DNA reads as TGTGCCAGCAGCTTGGAACCTCAGGCTCCTGATCAGCCCCAGCATTTT. Its protein is CASSLEPQAPDQPQHF.

The chain links TRBV4-2 to TRBJ1-4; unclear D gene. V lost 0 bases to trimming and J lost 1 base, with 9 bases between them. The CDR3 covers 16 residues. CDR1 and CDR2 from the germline V gene are LGHNA and YNFKEQ. The chain's CDR3 is CASSQDVGKTNEKLFF. The DNA for the CDR3 is TGTGCCAGCAGCCAAGATGTTGGAAAAACTAATGAAAAACTGTTTTTT.

This clone is a singleton in its sample. The rearrangement uses TRBV23-1 and TRBJ2-7; a weak D match, TRBD1 (5 bases). TRBV23-1 is an open reading frame, and its role is uncertain. CDR3 length: 14 residues. With 2 bases removed from V and 2 bases from J, the gap between germline ends came to 10 bases. DNA of the CDR3: TGCGCCAGCAGTCAACCCGACAGAGCCTACGAGCAGTACTTC. Amino acid sequence: CASSQPDRAYEQYF.

This chain connects TRBV5-1 to TRBJ2-1; D possibly matches TRBD1 or TRBD2 (5 bases each). The germline gives CDR1 SGHRS, CDR2 YFSETQ. The CDR3 has 14 residues. Trimming took 1 base from V and 8 from J, leaving 13 bases between them. CDR3 region: CASSLTRQSDEQFF. The CDR3 DNA reads TGCGCCAGCAGCTTGACTAGACAGAGCGATGAGCAGTTCTTC.

The V gene is TRBV6-5, the J gene TRBJ2-2; D remains unclear. This CDR3 spans 15 amino acids. Per the germline V gene, CDR1 is MNHEY and CDR2 is SVGAGI. V was clipped by 5 bases and J by 10 bases, with 20 bases between them. In nucleotides, the CDR3 is TGTGCCAGCAGTCCCCTCAGCAGGATCTACACGGAGCTGTTTTTT. This codes for CASSPLSRIYTELFF.

This chain links TRBV7-2 with TRBJ1-5, with D tentatively TRBD1 (5 bases). Germline V gives CDR1 SGHTA, CDR2 FQGNSA. CDR3 size: 13 residues. Trimming removed 3 bases at V and 5 bases at J, with 8 bases between. For the CDR3, the DNA is TGTGCCAGCAGCTTCCAGGGCCATCAGCCCCAGCATTTT. Protein sequence: CASSFQGHQPQHF.

This sequence joins TRBV9 and TRBJ1-1; D remains unclear. V shed 0 bases and J shed 3 bases, with 15 bases lying between them. The germline CDR1 and CDR2 sequences are SGDLS and YYNGEE. The CDR3 is 16 residues long. CDR3 nucleotide sequence: TGTGCCAGCAGCGTAGTTGACGGGGAGGCGCACACTGAAGCTTTCTTT. Its protein product is CASSVVDGEAHTEAFF.

The chain recombines TRBV18 with TRBJ2-7, with 8 nucleotides matching TRBD1. The ends lost 7 bases at V and 0 bases at J; junction bases unmatched: 5. The CDR3 runs to 14 residues. Germline-derived CDR1 and CDR2 are KGHSH and LQKENI. DNA of the CDR3: TGTGCCAGCTACAAGGACAGGGACTCCTACGAGCAGTACTTC. This encodes CASYKDRDSYEQYF.

The J gene is TRBJ1-2, the V gene TRBV7-2; 7 nucleotides match TRBD1. The CDR3 is made up of 15 amino acids. CDR1 is SGHTA, CDR2 FQGNSA, per germline. V trimming: 5 bases; J trimming: 1 base; junction bases outside the gene matches: 7. CDR3 bases: TGTGCCAGCAGCCCTCCGGCAGGGGGTAACTATGGCTACACCTTC. Encoded protein: CASSPPAGGNYGYTF.

This rearrangement joins TRBV5-4 to TRBJ1-1; tentatively, D is TRBD1 (5 bases). The CDR3 runs to 12 residues. The V end was cut by 2 bases, the J end by 7 bases, with 9 bases between. The germline CDR1 and CDR2 sequences are SGHNT and YYREEE (reference sequence). CDR3 bases: TGTGCCAGCAGCTTTGGGGGTGGTGAAGCTTTCTTT. Its protein is CASSFGGGEAFF.

The sample holds one count of this clone. The rearrangement joins TRBV27 to TRBJ1-1; D perhaps matches TRBD1 (5 bases). Germline CDR1 is MNHEY and CDR2 is SMNVEV (reference sequence). V was cut by 5 bases and J by 4 bases, with 14 bases left in between. The CDR3 spans 14 residues. The CDR3 bases are TGTGCCAGCAGTACCCGTGGAGGGGTCACTGAAGCTTTCTTT. Translation gives CASSTRGGVTEAFF.

This chain connects TRBV6-1 to TRBJ1-6, with no clear D. Germline V gene sequence: CDR1 MNHNS, CDR2 SASEGT. The CDR3 is 18 amino acids. The V gene lost 3 bases and the J gene lost 3 bases, with 18 bases spanning the gap. The CDR3 region is CASSEAGQAVYYNSPLHF. In DNA form, the CDR3 reads TGTGCCAGCAGTGAGGCAGGCCAGGCAGTCTACTATAATTCACCCCTCCACTTT.

The chain has TRBV7-9 and TRBJ2-6, with D tentatively TRBD1 (5 bases). Per germline, CDR1 SEHNR and CDR2 FQNEAQ (reference sequence). Trimming stripped 4 bases from V and 5 bases from J, with 15 bases between. The CDR3 extends over 16 amino acids. The CDR3 nucleotides read TGTGCCAGCAGCTCAAATTCAGGGCTTAGGGCCAACGTCCTGACTTTC. Translating gives CASSSNSGLRANVLTF.